The T cell receptor beta chain described here comes from a study of control samples from healthy donors and cancer patients (dated by TCRdb to 2018 to 2021). Per the germline V gene, SGHRS is the CDR1 and YFSETQ is the CDR2. The CDR3 sequence holds 14 residues, the cysteine and phenylalanine included. Only the CDR3 part of the read is kept: 42 bases, read in frame from the first base. The germline V and J ends show losses of 7 bases and 4 bases respectively, and no gene match explains 3 bases of the junction. Library preparation employed the immunoSEQ multiplex PCR assay. This is the immuneACCESS table as TCRdb keeps it, with only in-frame sequences that have V and J called. A part of the clones is gone; compared with another copy, unresolved V genes explain less than half, and the rest is unexplained. This sample is represented by around 200,000 clones; about 94% of them were singletons. Of the sample, approximately 1.4% falls within the top ten clones.

Regarding this clone: Its antigen has not been determined. Within one base of it there is no much larger clone, and no base qualities were kept.

The material sequenced was blood. The TCR sequence derives from a man aged 50 to 59 in good health. The V and J genes are TRBV5-1 and TRBJ2-6, with TRBD1 matching 9 junction bases. The CDR3 reads as follows: CASGTGRGANVLTF. Read as DNA, the sequence is TGCGCCAGCGGGACAGGGAGAGGGGCCAACGTCCTGACTTTC.